The 30 T cell receptor beta chains below come from one sample, sequenced in a study of CD8+CD57+ T cells in acquired aplastic anemia. Genomic DNA, serving as template, underwent TCR beta VDJ and CDR3 profiling. From the reads, TCRdb called clonotypes with MiXCR, one entry per CDR3 protein. The table includes over 150,000 distinct CDR3 sequences, roughly half detected once. Sequenced material: sorted CD4+, CD8+, or CD8+CD57+ T cells (not recorded which) from PBMCs. The receptors originated from a human donor in good health, serving as a control.

This rearrangement joins TRBV5-8 to TRBJ1-5; possibly TRBD1 for D (5 bases). Germline values: CDR1 SGHTS, CDR2 YDEGEE. The CDR3 extends over 15 amino acids. Trimming cost V 0 bases and J 4 bases, with 11 bases left between them. CDR3 sequence: CASSLAWGRNQPQHF. The CDR3 bases are TGTGCCAGCAGCTTGGCCTGGGGCCGGAATCAGCCCCAGCATTTT.

With respect to this clonotype: A much more abundant neighbour one base away suggests this may be a read error. The CDR3 does not end in the conserved phenylalanine or tryptophan, so this is likely a read error. This chain links TRBV10-3 with TRBJ2-7; 9 bases map to TRBD2. Trimming took 10 bases from V and 7 from J; bases not matched to a gene: 14. This CDR3 contains 14 residues. CDR1 and CDR2 (germline): ENHRY, SYGVKD. CDR3 region: CASTSGGPYREQYL. The CDR3 DNA follows: TGTGCCAGCACCAGCGGGGGGCCCTATAGGGAGCAGTACCTC.

The chain uses TRBV7-8 and TRBJ2-1; D perhaps matches TRBD1 (6 bases). Germline CDR1 SGHVS, CDR2 FQNEAQ. The germline V and J ends were trimmed by 1 base and 4 bases, with 11 bases remaining between them. This CDR3 spans 15 amino acids. CDR3 bases: TGTGCCAGCAGCTTAGAGGTGGGGGCTTACAATGAGCAGTTCTTC. The encoded protein is CASSLEVGAYNEQFF.

This chain links TRBV19 with TRBJ2-7, with unresolved D. Germline V CDR1 and CDR2: LNHDA, SQIVND (reference sequence). Trimming shortened V by 4 bases and J by 2 bases, and 15 bases separated the two germline ends. This CDR3 comprises 15 residues. This chain's CDR3 is CASSRRQSSAYEQYF. The CDR3 bases are TGTGCCAGTAGTAGAAGGCAGAGTTCAGCCTACGAGCAGTACTTC.

Ten or more counts support this clonotype. The gene calls are TRBV9 and TRBJ2-3, with 14 positions matching TRBD2. This CDR3 spans 17 amino acids. V was pared by 2 bases and J by 5 bases, with 7 bases of the junction left unmatched. Germline V gives CDR1 SGDLS, CDR2 YYNGEE. The CDR3 nucleotides are TGTGCCAGCAGCGTCTTGGGACTAGCGGGGGTTAGAGATACGCAGTATTTT. This sequence encodes CASSVLGLAGVRDTQYF. Supplemented by reference TRBV9 and TRBJ2-3, the full variable domain reads DSGVTQTPKHLITATGQRVTLRCSPRSGDLSVYWYQQSLDQGLQFLIQYYNGEERAKGNILERFSAQQFPDLHSELNLSSLELGDSALYFCASSVLGLAGVRDTQYFGPGTRLTVL.

The chain recombines TRBV27 with TRBJ1-2, with D perhaps TRBD1 (5 bases). The CDR3 is made up of 14 amino acids. Deletions cut 4 bases from V and 3 bases from J, with 12 bases between. Germline V gives CDR1 MNHEY, CDR2 SMNVEV (reference sequence). The CDR3 DNA reads TGTGCCAGCAGTTCCCACGGGGGAGACTATGGCTACACCTTC. Translation gives CASSSHGGDYGYTF.

The chain is built from TRBV7-2 and TRBJ1-6; 10 nucleotides line up with TRBD1. The V and J ends lost 6 bases and 6 bases, in that order; junction bases with no gene match: 8. CDR1 is SGHTA, CDR2 FQGNSA, per germline. The CDR3 totals 16 residues. The CDR3 sequence: CASSGTGTGANSPLHF. CDR3 DNA: TGTGCCAGCAGTGGGACCGGGACAGGGGCTAATTCACCCCTCCACTTT.

About this clonotype itself: Given a much more abundant clone one base away, this may be a read error. The J gene is TRBJ1-6, the V gene TRBV3-1; D remains ambiguous. Trimming left V 5 bases short and J 5 bases short, with 16 bases between. Germline CDR1 LGHDT, CDR2 YNNKEL (reference sequence). CDR3 length: 16 amino acids. The CDR3 DNA follows: TGTGCCAGCAGCTCGCCACGGAGTTCTGATAATTCACCCCTCCACTTT. Translated: CASSSPRSSDNSPLHF.

The table lists this clonotype with a count of one. The rearrangement joins TRBV7-2 to TRBJ2-1, with D hard to call. Germline values: CDR1 SGHTA, CDR2 FQGNSA. The CDR3 has 14 amino acids. V was cut by 5 bases and J by 4 bases, with 12 bases left in between. This CDR3 is CASSPRRPYNEQFF. The CDR3 DNA sequence: TGTGCCAGCAGCCCAAGGCGCCCTTACAATGAGCAGTTCTTC.

The chain links TRBV5-5 to TRBJ2-7; 7 bases fit TRBD1. Germline V gene sequence: CDR1 SGHKS, CDR2 YYEKEE (reference sequence). After removal of 5 bases from V and 0 bases from J, the junction contained 5 bases not matched to a gene. This CDR3 comprises 14 residues. This CDR3 is CASSERDSSYEQYF. For the CDR3, the DNA is TGTGCCAGCAGTGAACGGGACAGCTCCTACGAGCAGTACTTC. The full variable domain, its missing parts supplied by reference TRBV5-5 and TRBJ2-7, is DAGVTQSPTHLIKTRGQQVTLRCSPISGHKSVSWYQQVLGQGPQFIFQYYEKEERGRGNFPDRFSARQFPNYSSELNVNALLLGDSALYLCASSERDSSYEQYFGPGTRLTVT.

This clonotype was observed many times. This sequence joins TRBV2 and TRBJ1-5; TRBD1 agrees at 7 bases. In germline, CDR1 is SNHLY, CDR2 FYNNEI. The CDR3 is 14 amino acids. With V trimmed by 6 bases and J by 2 bases, 4 bases remained unmatched. The CDR3 is CASSDTGGNQPQHF. In DNA, the CDR3 is TGTGCCAGCAGCGACACAGGGGGCAATCAGCCCCAGCATTTT.

This clonotype was picked up many times. V gene TRBV5-8 combines with J gene TRBJ2-7; TRBD1 agrees at 7 bases. The junction had 1 base not matched to a gene; V was cut back by 1 base and J by 0 bases. The germline gives CDR1 SGHTS, CDR2 YDEGEE. CDR3 size: 14 residues. CDR3 region: CASSLWTGSYEQYF. The CDR3 DNA reads as TGTGCCAGCAGCTTGTGGACAGGCTCCTACGAGCAGTACTTC. Based on the CDR3 plus reference TRBV5-8 and TRBJ2-7, the full variable domain is EAGVTQSPTHLIKTRGQQATLRCSPISGHTSVYWYQQALGLGLQFLLWYDEGEERNRGNFPPRFSGRQFPNYSSELNVNALELEDSALYLCASSLWTGSYEQYFGPGTRLTVT.

This clonotype was observed many times. The chain joins TRBV6-2 or TRBV6-3 to TRBJ1-2; D may be TRBD1 (5 bases). CDR3 length: 14 amino acids. Germline V lookup: CDR1 MNHEY, CDR2 SVGEGT. V was trimmed by 2 bases and J by 4 bases, leaving 11 bases between them. CDR3 nucleotide sequence: TGTGCCAGCAGTTACAGGCAGGGAGGCTATGGCTACACCTTC. This translates into CASSYRQGGYGYTF.

Only a few counts were recorded for this clonotype. The rearrangement links TRBV10-3 to TRBJ1-1, with D perhaps matching TRBD1 (5 bases). The CDR3 length is 15 residues. From germline, CDR1 is ENHRY and CDR2 SYGVKD. The V and J ends lost 3 bases and 0 bases respectively, with 11 bases between them. CDR3 DNA sequence: TGTGCCATCAGTGACAGGGTTAGCGTGAACACTGAAGCTTTCTTT. This gives the protein CAISDRVSVNTEAFF.

This clonotype was detected many times. This chain connects TRBV7-3 to TRBJ2-2; no firm D call. Germline CDR1 SGHTA, CDR2 FQGTGA. The CDR3 loop spans 13 amino acids. The V and J ends lost 4 bases and 3 bases respectively, with 6 bases between them. The CDR3 reads CASSSGDTGELFF. The CDR3 DNA sequence: TGTGCCAGCAGCTCTGGTGACACCGGGGAGCTGTTTTTT.

The V gene is TRBV19, the J gene TRBJ1-4; TRBD1 matches at 7 bases. Germline V lookup: CDR1 LNHDA, CDR2 SQIVND (reference sequence). The CDR3 contains 17 residues. Germline trimming cut 9 bases from V and 3 bases from J; bases unmatched to any gene: 16. For the CDR3, the DNA is TGTGCCAGCAGCCCAAGAGACCTCCAGGGGGCTAATGAAAAACTGTTTTTT. Translation gives CASSPRDLQGANEKLFF.

This sequence joins TRBV20-1 and TRBJ2-7, with D perhaps TRBD1 (6 bases). The ends were cut back, 3 bases at V and 6 bases at J, with 15 bases in the middle. This CDR3 is built from 13 residues. Germline V gene data show CDR1 as DFQATT and CDR2 as SNEGSKA (reference sequence). The DNA for the CDR3 is TGCAGTGCTAGTCAGGGGTTAAACGGCGAGCAGTACTTC. This codes for CSASQGLNGEQYF.

This chain uses TRBV7-9 with TRBJ2-1; D may be TRBD1 (5 bases). Germline V gene lookup returns CDR1 SEHNR and CDR2 FQNEAQ (reference sequence). V shed 8 bases and J shed 7 bases, with 15 bases lying between them. The CDR3 length is 13 residues. The CDR3 bases are TGTGCCAGCGGGGTGGGGCTGATAAATGAGCAGTTCTTC. Amino acid sequence: CASGVGLINEQFF. Combining the CDR3 with reference TRBV7-9 and TRBJ2-1 gives the whole variable domain DTGVSQNPRHKITKRGQNVTFRCDPISEHNRLYWYRQTLGQGPEFLTYFQNEAQLEKSRLLSDRFSAERPKGSFSTLEIQRTEQGDSAMYLCASGVGLINEQFFGPGTRLTVL.

J is TRBJ1-4 and V is TRBV5-8, with D hard to call. The length of the CDR3 is 17 residues. Germline assignment: CDR1 SGHTS and CDR2 YDEGEE. Trimming removed 5 bases at V and 4 bases at J, with 21 bases between. The CDR3 DNA sequence: TGTGCCAGCAGTTTCGCTCACGGACCGGGCATTAATGAAAAACTGTTTTTT. Protein: CASSFAHGPGINEKLFF.

The V and J genes are TRBV11-2 and TRBJ1-2; D is ambiguous. Trimming shortened V by 5 bases and J by 7 bases, and 11 bases separated the two germline ends. Germline V gene sequence: CDR1 SGHAT, CDR2 FQNNGV. The CDR3 runs to 12 residues. DNA for the CDR3: TGTGCCAGCAGCCTAGCCCTCGGTGGCTACACCTTC. This gives the protein CASSLALGGYTF.

The chain couples TRBV18 to TRBJ2-5; 9 bases align to TRBD1. V was pared by 3 bases and J by 9 bases, with 11 bases of the junction left unmatched. The germline V gene has CDR1 KGHSH and CDR2 LQKENI. The CDR3 length is 15 residues. This chain's CDR3 is CASSPFYGQGRAQYF. The CDR3 region has the DNA TGTGCCAGCTCACCTTTCTACGGACAGGGGAGGGCCCAGTACTTC.

The CDR3 DNA reads TGTGCCAGCAGGGTCGGGGCGTCCTACGAGCAGTACTTC. The encoded protein is CASRVGASYEQYF. V is TRBV7-3 and J is TRBJ2-7; D might be TRBD1 or TRBD2, each matching 5 bases. Trimming took off 6 bases at V and 1 base at J, with 10 bases between the two ends. The CDR3 runs to 13 residues. The germline gives CDR1 SGHTA, CDR2 FQGTGA.

This clonotype has a handful of counts. The chain links TRBV28 to TRBJ1-2; D unresolved. The CDR3 runs to 13 residues. The germline gives CDR1 MDHEN, CDR2 SYDVKM. Trimming stripped 7 bases from V and 9 bases from J, with 18 bases between. In DNA form, the CDR3 reads TGTGCCAGCACTCCCCCCGATAGGAACCGCTACACCTTC. It is translated as CASTPPDRNRYTF.

The chain combines TRBV2 with TRBJ1-5, with TRBD1 as a possible D gene (5 bases). V was cut by 6 bases and J by 0 bases, with 18 bases left in between. This CDR3 comprises 17 residues. Germline V gives CDR1 SNHLY, CDR2 FYNNEI. CDR3 loop: CASSPERQGYSNQPQHF. The DNA for the CDR3 is TGTGCCAGCAGCCCCGAACGCCAGGGATATAGCAATCAGCCCCAGCATTTT.

This clonotype was seen a few times. This chain joins TRBV14 and TRBJ2-7, with D hard to call. This CDR3 spans 14 amino acids. The germline V gene has CDR1 SGHDN and CDR2 FVKESK. V lost 0 bases and J 0 bases, leaving 6 bases between the germline ends. The CDR3: CASSQDLGSYEQYF. CDR3 DNA: TGTGCCAGCAGCCAAGACCTGGGCTCCTACGAGCAGTACTTC.

This clonotype turned up a few times. Since a much larger clone is just one base distant, this may be a read error. This is likely a read error, given that the CDR3 carries no conserved phenylalanine or tryptophan at its end. The CDR3 region has the DNA TGTGCCAGCAGCTTTTTACGGGGCAATGAGCAGTTCTCC. Translation gives CASSFLRGNEQFS. This chain connects TRBV11-2 to TRBJ2-1, with D perhaps matching TRBD2 (5 bases). Germline CDR1 and CDR2: SGHAT and FQNNGV. There are 13 residues in the CDR3. V was trimmed by 3 bases and J by 6 bases, leaving 9 bases between them.

This clonotype was recorded many times. The CDR3 reads CASSQSGGAGNEQFF. CDR3 coding DNA: TGTGCCAGCAGCCAAAGCGGGGGGGCCGGGAATGAGCAGTTCTTC. V gene TRBV7-3 combines with J gene TRBJ2-1; TRBD2 matches at 10 bases. V shed 5 bases and J 7 bases; nucleotides not matched to a gene: 8. The CDR3 has 15 residues. Looked up from germline, CDR1 is SGHTA and CDR2 is FQGTGA.

V usage is TRBV11-2 and J usage is TRBJ2-1; TRBD2 is a possible D gene (7 bases). V was cut by 1 base and J by 7 bases, with 17 bases left in between. Looked up from germline, CDR1 is SGHAT and CDR2 is FQNNGV. The CDR3 spans 16 residues. Here the CDR3 reads CASSLVRGAVSNEQFF. In DNA, the CDR3 is TGTGCCAGCAGCTTAGTCCGGGGGGCCGTAAGTAATGAGCAGTTCTTC.

The V gene is TRBV6-5, the J gene TRBJ1-6; no reliable D call. Germline CDR1 reads MNHEY; CDR2 reads SVGAGI. CDR3 size: 11 residues. V dropped 6 bases and J dropped 12 bases, with 9 bases sitting between them. The DNA of the CDR3 is TGTGCCAGCAGCTTGAGAGGACCCCTCCACTTT. Protein product: CASSLRGPLHF.

This chain connects TRBV6-5 to TRBJ2-1, with 7 bases aligning to TRBD1. Germline V gene data show CDR1 as MNHEY and CDR2 as SVGAGI. The CDR3 has 15 amino acids. The ends lost 4 bases at V and 8 bases at J; junction bases unmatched: 11. This CDR3 is CASSWDSEAVDEQFF. The CDR3 bases are TGTGCCAGCAGTTGGGACAGTGAAGCCGTGGATGAGCAGTTCTTC.